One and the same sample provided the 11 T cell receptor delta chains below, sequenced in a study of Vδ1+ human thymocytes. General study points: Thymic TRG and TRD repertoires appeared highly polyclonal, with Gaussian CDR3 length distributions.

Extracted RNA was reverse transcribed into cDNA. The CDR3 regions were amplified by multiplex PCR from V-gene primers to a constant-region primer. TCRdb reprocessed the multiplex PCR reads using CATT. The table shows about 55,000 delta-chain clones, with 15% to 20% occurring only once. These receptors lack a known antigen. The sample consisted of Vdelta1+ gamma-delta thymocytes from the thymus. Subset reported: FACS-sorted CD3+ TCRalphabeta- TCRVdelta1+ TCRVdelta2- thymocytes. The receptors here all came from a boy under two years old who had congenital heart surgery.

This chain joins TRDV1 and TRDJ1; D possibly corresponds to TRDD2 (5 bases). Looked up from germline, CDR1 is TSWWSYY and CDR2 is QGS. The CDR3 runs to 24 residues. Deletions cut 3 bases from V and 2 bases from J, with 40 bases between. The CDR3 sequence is CALGEDSLLTERKWDPRGTDKLIF. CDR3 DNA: TGTGCTCTTGGGGAGGACAGCCTTCTTACGGAGAGAAAGTGGGACCCTCGAGGGACCGATAAACTCATCTTT.

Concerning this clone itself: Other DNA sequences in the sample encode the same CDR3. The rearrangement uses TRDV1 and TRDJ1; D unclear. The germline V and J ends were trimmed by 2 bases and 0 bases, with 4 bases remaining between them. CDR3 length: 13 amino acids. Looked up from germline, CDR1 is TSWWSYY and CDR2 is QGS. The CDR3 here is CALGELYTDKLIF. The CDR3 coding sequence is TGTGCTCTTGGGGAATTGTACACCGATAAACTCATCTTT.

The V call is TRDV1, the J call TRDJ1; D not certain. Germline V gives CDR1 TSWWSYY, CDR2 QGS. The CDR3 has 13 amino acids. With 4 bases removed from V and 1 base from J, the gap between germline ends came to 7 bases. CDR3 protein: CALGGTFTDKLIF. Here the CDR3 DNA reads TGTGCTCTTGGGGGGACTTTCACCGATAAACTCATCTTT.

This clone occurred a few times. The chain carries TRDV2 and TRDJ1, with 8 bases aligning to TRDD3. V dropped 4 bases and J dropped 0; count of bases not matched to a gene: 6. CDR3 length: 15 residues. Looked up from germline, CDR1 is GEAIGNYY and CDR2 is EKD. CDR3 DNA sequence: TGTGCCTGTGAACGGACTGGGGGGTACACCGATAAACTCATCTTT. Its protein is CACERTGGYTDKLIF.

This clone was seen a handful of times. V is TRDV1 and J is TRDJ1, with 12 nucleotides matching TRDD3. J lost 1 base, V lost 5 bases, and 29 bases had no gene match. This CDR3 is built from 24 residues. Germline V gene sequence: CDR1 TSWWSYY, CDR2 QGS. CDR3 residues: CALGIRLTSYSKYTGGYRTDKLIF. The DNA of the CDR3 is TGTGCTCTTGGGATAAGACTTACTTCTTATAGTAAATATACTGGGGGATACCGCACCGATAAACTCATCTTT.

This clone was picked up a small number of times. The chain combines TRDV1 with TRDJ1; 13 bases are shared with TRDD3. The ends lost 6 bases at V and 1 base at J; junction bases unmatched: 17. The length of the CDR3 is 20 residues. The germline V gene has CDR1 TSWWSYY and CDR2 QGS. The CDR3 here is CALGPTRRTGGYGSTDKLIF. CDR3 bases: TGTGCTCTTGGACCCACTCGTCGTACTGGGGGATACGGAAGCACCGATAAACTCATCTTT.

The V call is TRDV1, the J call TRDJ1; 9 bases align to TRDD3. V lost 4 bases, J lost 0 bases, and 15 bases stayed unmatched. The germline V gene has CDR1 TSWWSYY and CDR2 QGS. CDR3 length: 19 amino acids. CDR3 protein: CALGVPLPGGLKYTDKLIF. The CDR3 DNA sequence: TGTGCTCTTGGGGTCCCCCTTCCTGGGGGATTAAAGTACACCGATAAACTCATCTTT.

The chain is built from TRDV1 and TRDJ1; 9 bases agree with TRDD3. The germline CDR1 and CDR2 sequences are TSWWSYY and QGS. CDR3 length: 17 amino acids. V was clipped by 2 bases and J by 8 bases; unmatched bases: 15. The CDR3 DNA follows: TGTGCTCTTGGGGAATATGCGAACAGGGGGATACAGCCAAAACTCATCTTT. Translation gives CALGEYANRGIQPKLIF.

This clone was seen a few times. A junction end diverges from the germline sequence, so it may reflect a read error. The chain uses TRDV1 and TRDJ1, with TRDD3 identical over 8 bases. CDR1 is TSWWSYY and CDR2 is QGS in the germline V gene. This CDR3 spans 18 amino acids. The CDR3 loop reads CALGARLRTGGDTDKLIF. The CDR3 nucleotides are TGCGCTCTTGGGGCCCGCCTTCGGACTGGGGGGGACACCGATAAACTCATCTTT.

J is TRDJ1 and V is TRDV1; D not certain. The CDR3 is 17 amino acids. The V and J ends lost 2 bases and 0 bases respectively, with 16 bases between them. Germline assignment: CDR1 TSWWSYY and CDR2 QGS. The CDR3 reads CALGEGPFYQYTDKLIF. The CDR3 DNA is TGTGCTCTTGGGGAAGGGCCCTTTTACCAGTACACCGATAAACTCATCTTT.

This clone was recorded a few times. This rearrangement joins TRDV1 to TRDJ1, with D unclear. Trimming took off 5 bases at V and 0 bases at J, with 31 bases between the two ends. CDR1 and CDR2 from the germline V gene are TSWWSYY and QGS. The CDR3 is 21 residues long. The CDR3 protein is CALGTMVGLRTLTAYTDKLIF. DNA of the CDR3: TGTGCTCTTGGGACAATGGTGGGTCTTCGAACCCTCACTGCGTACACCGATAAACTCATCTTT.